These 17 T cell receptor beta chains originate from one sample sequenced in a study of blood T cell repertoires in COVID-19. The method was immunoSEQ multiplex PCR; TCRdb's version includes in-frame clones alone and lacks a portion of them. The sample yields about 210,000 clones, 65% to 90% seen once. The source material was PBMCs or T cells enriched from blood (not recorded which). The source of these receptors is a woman aged 45-65 years with acute COVID-19.

The chain employs TRBV7-2 and TRBJ1-2; unclear D gene. CDR1 SGHTA and CDR2 FQGNSA come from the germline V gene. The CDR3 has 13 amino acids. The ends were cut back, 4 bases at V and 7 bases at J, with 13 bases in the middle. The CDR3 bases are TGTGCCAGCAGCTCCCTGCGGGGTTCTGGCTACACCTTC. Its translation: CASSSLRGSGYTF.

The CDR3 bases are TGTGCCAGCAGCCCCACTGGGACTATCTACAATGAGCAGTTCTTC. Translation: CASSPTGTIYNEQFF. The J gene is TRBJ2-1, the V gene TRBV11-1, with TRBD2 matching over 7 bases. V shed 5 bases, J shed 3 bases, and the junction held 7 bases outside the gene matches. The CDR3 sequence is 15 residues long. Germline V gene data show CDR1 as SGHAT and CDR2 as FQDESV (reference sequence).

This chain joins TRBV27 and TRBJ1-3, with TRBD1 matching over 8 bases. CDR3 length: 15 amino acids. The trim removed 2 bases at V and 7 bases at J, leaving 7 bases unmatched. In germline, CDR1 is MNHEY, CDR2 SMNVEV (reference sequence). The CDR3, as DNA: TGTGCCAGCAGTTTAGGGACAGGATCGCGCAACACCATATATTTT. This gives the protein CASSLGTGSRNTIYF.

The V and J genes are TRBV7-9 and TRBJ2-1; TRBD2 matches 12 bases. V gave up 5 bases and J gave up 3 bases; unmatched junction bases: 8. The CDR3 has 17 residues. The germline V gene encodes CDR1 SEHNR and CDR2 FQNEAQ (reference sequence). This chain's CDR3 is CASSPRLAGVDYNEQFF. In DNA, the CDR3 is TGTGCCAGCAGCCCTAGACTAGCGGGAGTGGACTACAATGAGCAGTTCTTC. Looking up the rest from reference TRBV7-9 and TRBJ2-1 gives the full variable domain: DTGVSQNPRHKITKRGQNVTFRCDPISEHNRLYWYRQTLGQGPEFLTYFQNEAQLEKSRLLSDRFSAERPKGSFSTLEIQRTEQGDSAMYLCASSPRLAGVDYNEQFFGPGTRLTVL.

This chain joins TRBV6-2 or TRBV6-3 and TRBJ1-5; 9 positions match TRBD1. J gave up 8 bases and V 3 bases, and 17 bases lay outside the gene matches. There are 18 residues in the CDR3. CDR1 and CDR2 (germline): MNHEY, SVGEGT. The CDR3 DNA is TGTGCCAGCAGTTATGACGGACAGGGGTACCTCCCAGGAGAGCCCCAGCATTTT. Its translation is CASSYDGQGYLPGEPQHF.

This sequence joins TRBV21-1 and TRBJ1-5. TRBV21-1 is a pseudogene segment. The CDR3 covers 18 residues. The CDR3 region has the DNA TGTGCCAGCAGCAAATGGGGAGGGTTTGTCCGGAGCAATCAGCCCCAGCATTTT. It encodes CASSKWGGFVRSNQPQHF.

In nucleotides, the CDR3 is TGTGCCAGCAGCCCTAGCGGGAGGGCCATGGGAAACGAGCAGTACTTC. It yields the protein CASSPSGRAMGNEQYF. The rearrangement joins TRBV3-1 (or the pseudogene TRBV3-2) to TRBJ2-7, with 12 positions matching TRBD2. CDR1 is LGHDT and CDR2 is YNNKEL in the germline V gene (reference sequence). The CDR3 is made up of 16 amino acids. V shed 4 bases, J shed 5 bases, and the junction held 9 bases outside the gene matches.

The chain combines TRBV18 with TRBJ2-2, with D perhaps matching TRBD2 (5 bases). Germline V CDR1 and CDR2: KGHSH, LQKENI. The CDR3 is made up of 13 amino acids. V lost 1 base and J 6 bases, leaving 6 bases between the germline ends. This chain's CDR3 is CASSPQRPGELFF. DNA of the CDR3: TGTGCCAGCTCACCACAGCGGCCCGGGGAGCTGTTTTTT.

The chain uses TRBV11-2 and TRBJ1-2; no definite D call. This CDR3 region has 12 residues. V lost 6 bases and J 5 bases, leaving 10 bases between the germline ends. Germline V CDR1 and CDR2: SGHAT, FQNNGV. The CDR3 DNA is TGTGCCAGCAGGAAAGAGTTTTATGGCTACACCTTC. Amino acids: CASRKEFYGYTF. Full variable domain (outside the CDR3, taken from reference TRBV11-2 and TRBJ1-2): EAGVAQSPRYKIIEKRQSVAFWCNPISGHATLYWYQQILGQGPKLLIQFQNNGVVDDSQLPKDRFSAERLKGVDSTLKIQPAKLEDSAVYLCASRKEFYGYTFGSGTRLTVV.

This sequence joins TRBV3-1 (or the pseudogene TRBV3-2) and TRBJ1-2, with 8 positions matching TRBD1. Trimming removed 2 bases from V and 4 bases from J; junction bases left unmatched: 3. This CDR3 is 14 amino acids long. CDR1 and CDR2 (germline): LGHDT, YNNKEL (reference sequence). CDR3 residues: CASSQQGASYGYTF. CDR3 nucleotides: TGTGCCAGCAGCCAACAGGGGGCGAGCTATGGCTACACCTTC.

The chain has TRBV6-1 and TRBJ2-5; D possibly corresponds to TRBD2 (5 bases). The CDR3 extends over 16 amino acids. Between the trimmed V and J ends, which lost 0 bases and 3 bases, there was a span of 14 bases. Germline V gene lookup returns CDR1 MNHNS and CDR2 SASEGT. The CDR3 sequence is CASSEAIGSVKETQYF. DNA of the CDR3: TGTGCCAGCAGTGAAGCTATAGGGAGTGTAAAAGAGACCCAGTACTTC.

The CDR3 DNA sequence: TGCAGCGTTGACAAAGCGGGGTCTGGCTATGGCTACACCTTC. Protein product: CSVDKAGSGYGYTF. The rearrangement uses TRBV29-1 and TRBJ1-2, with no clear D. Germline-derived CDR1 and CDR2 are SQVTM and ANQGSEA. The CDR3 is 14 residues long. V lost 3 bases and J 4 bases, leaving 15 bases between the germline ends.

This chain connects TRBV7-9 to TRBJ2-7; TRBD2 matches at 11 bases. This CDR3 has 17 residues. In germline, CDR1 is SEHNR, CDR2 FQNEAQ (reference sequence). With V trimmed by 3 bases and J by 2 bases, 9 bases remained unmatched. The CDR3 loop reads CASSFLGGTSGTYEQYF. DNA of the CDR3: TGTGCCAGCAGCTTTCTCGGGGGGACTAGCGGTACCTACGAGCAGTACTTC.

Remarks on this clone: The identical CDR3 is also encoded by other nucleotide sequences in the sample. The chain links TRBV7-2 to TRBJ2-7; D is possibly TRBD2 (5 bases). The germline CDR1 and CDR2 sequences are SGHTA and FQGNSA. The CDR3 has 12 residues. Trimming left V 1 base short and J 6 bases short, with 7 bases between. The CDR3 loop reads CASSLGGGEQYF. For the CDR3, the DNA is TGTGCCAGCAGCTTAGGAGGAGGCGAGCAGTACTTC.

The V call is TRBV28, the J call TRBJ1-4; 7 bases match TRBD1. The CDR3 loop spans 15 amino acids. Trimming removed 3 bases from V and 4 bases from J; junction bases left unmatched: 5. CDR1 is MDHEN and CDR2 is SYDVKM in the germline V gene. In DNA form, the CDR3 reads TGTGCCAGCAGTTTCTGGGACAGCCTTAATGAAAAACTGTTTTTT. Translation gives CASSFWDSLNEKLFF.

CDR3 DNA sequence: TGTGCCAGCAGGGAGAGACAGAGACTGAACACCGGGGAGCTGTTTTTT. Translating it yields CASRERQRLNTGELFF. The chain joins TRBV5-6 to TRBJ2-2; a weak D match, TRBD1 (5 bases). The CDR3 extends over 16 amino acids. CDR1 is SGHDT and CDR2 is YYEEEE in the germline V gene. V was clipped by 5 bases and J by 1 base, with 15 bases between them.

The chain couples TRBV18 to TRBJ2-3; 10 nucleotides agree with TRBD2. Germline V gene lookup returns CDR1 KGHSH and CDR2 LQKENI. This CDR3 comprises 16 residues. Trimming removed 4 bases from V and 3 bases from J; junction bases left unmatched: 7. CDR3 nucleotides: TGTGCCAGCTCACGGGAAGCGGGACTAGCGACAGATACGCAGTATTTT. It encodes CASSREAGLATDTQYF. Filled out from reference TRBV18 and TRBJ2-3, the complete variable domain reads NAGVMQNPRHLVRRRGQEARLRCSPMKGHSHVYWYRQLPEEGLKFMVYLQKENIIDESGMPKERFSAEFPKEGPSILRIQQVVRGDSAAYFCASSREAGLATDTQYFGPGTRLTVL.